The 13 T cell receptor beta chains given below trace back to one sample, sequenced in a study of identical twins. TCRdb redid the calling of the 5' RACE reads with MiXCR, one entry per CDR3 protein. The table lists approximately 630,000 distinct CDR3 sequences, under 8.5% of them singletons. These same data were also listed under a study on yellow fever vaccine responses in identical twins.

Material for sequencing was PBMCs. The receptors shown here come from a woman under 30 in good health.

There are a few counts of this clonotype. This chain connects TRBV6-1 to TRBJ2-1, with D unresolved. Germline CDR1 is MNHNS and CDR2 is SASEGT. Trimming shortened V by 7 bases and J by 10 bases, and 20 bases separated the two germline ends. The CDR3 covers 14 residues. The CDR3 here is CASTSAGHNREQFF. CDR3 coding DNA: TGTGCCAGCACCTCGGCTGGTCACAATCGGGAGCAGTTCTTC.

The CDR3 loop is CSARQEMSYNEQFF. The CDR3, as DNA: TGCAGTGCTAGACAGGAGATGTCCTACAATGAGCAGTTCTTC. This chain uses TRBV20-1 with TRBJ2-1, with D unresolved. Germline V gene sequence: CDR1 DFQATT, CDR2 SNEGSKA (reference sequence). The CDR3 contains 14 residues. V gave up 2 bases and J gave up 1 base, with 9 bases separating them.

The chain joins TRBV19 to TRBJ1-2; D gene uncertain. The CDR3 contains 14 residues. With 3 bases removed from V and 0 bases from J, the gap between germline ends came to 8 bases. Germline CDR1 LNHDA, CDR2 SQIVND (reference sequence). The CDR3 here is CASSMPETNYGYTF. CDR3 DNA: TGTGCCAGTAGTATGCCAGAAACTAACTATGGCTACACCTTC.

The chain is built from TRBV24-1 and TRBJ2-3; 12 nucleotides align to TRBD2. The V segment lost 4 bases and the J segment 2 bases; nucleotides outside the gene matches: 9. Germline V gives CDR1 KGHDR, CDR2 SFDVKD. This CDR3 has 18 amino acids. DNA of the CDR3: TGTGCCACCAGTGAACCCGGACTAGCGGGACTATTCACAGATACGCAGTATTTT. Translating it yields CATSEPGLAGLFTDTQYF.

The V call is TRBV7-3, the J call TRBJ2-6; D ambiguous. With 0 bases removed from V and 0 bases from J, the gap between germline ends came to 9 bases. The CDR3 length is 17 residues. Per the germline V gene, CDR1 is SGHTA and CDR2 is FQGTGA. CDR3 coding DNA: TGTGCCAGCAGCTTAACGACAAGCCACTCTGGGGCCAACGTCCTGACTTTC. Translation: CASSLTTSHSGANVLTF.

CDR3 bases: TGCAGTGCTAGAGAGCGACTCATAGCCAAAAACATTCAGTACTTC. It specifies CSARERLIAKNIQYF. V gene TRBV20-1 combines with J gene TRBJ2-4, with unresolved D. Germline values: CDR1 DFQATT, CDR2 SNEGSKA (reference sequence). V lost 0 bases and J 0 bases, leaving 9 bases between the germline ends. The CDR3 is 15 residues long.

The table lists this clonotype with a few counts. DNA for the CDR3: TGTGCCAGCAGCCAATGGGTAATGAACACTGAAGCTTTCTTT. Amino acid sequence: CASSQWVMNTEAFF. The chain has TRBV3-1 and TRBJ1-1; D unclear. Trimming removed 2 bases from V and 0 bases from J, with 7 bases in between. The CDR3 contains 14 residues. Germline-derived CDR1 and CDR2 are LGHDT and YNNKEL (reference sequence).

This clonotype has at least ten counts. The chain employs TRBV4-1 and TRBJ2-7, with D perhaps matching TRBD2 (6 bases). V lost 2 bases to trimming and J lost 3 bases, with 14 bases between them. CDR3 length: 15 residues. The V gene's germline CDR1 is MGHRA and CDR2 YSYEKL. CDR3 sequence (DNA): TGCGCCAGCAGCCAACCGGCAGCGGGCAACTACGAGCAGTACTTC. Its translation: CASSQPAAGNYEQYF.

Many counts were recorded for this clonotype. This chain links TRBV20-1 with TRBJ2-3; a possible D gene is TRBD2 (5 bases). This CDR3 region has 14 residues. With 1 base removed from V and 0 bases from J, the gap between germline ends came to 8 bases. From germline, CDR1 is DFQATT and CDR2 SNEGSKA (reference sequence). The CDR3 DNA follows: TGCAGTGCTAGAGGGACTCTTAGCACAGATACGCAGTATTTT. Translated: CSARGTLSTDTQYF.

V is TRBV28 and J is TRBJ2-6; TRBD1 might be the D (5 bases). Trimming shortened V by 7 bases and J by 3 bases, and 16 bases separated the two germline ends. The CDR3 contains 16 residues. The V gene's germline CDR1 is MDHEN and CDR2 SYDVKM. Here the CDR3 reads CASTDSHLGGANVLTF. CDR3 in DNA: TGTGCCAGCACTGACAGTCACTTGGGTGGGGCCAACGTCCTGACTTTC.

The rearrangement links TRBV29-1 to TRBJ2-1, with 11 nucleotides matching TRBD1. With V trimmed by 6 bases and J by 0 bases, 13 bases remained unmatched. Per germline, CDR1 SQVTM and CDR2 ANQGSEA. The length of the CDR3 is 18 residues. The CDR3: CSVTDRGQYLNSYNEQFF. The CDR3 DNA is TGCAGCGTAACGGACAGGGGGCAATACCTAAACTCCTACAATGAGCAGTTCTTC.

This chain joins TRBV20-1 and TRBJ2-3; D is ambiguous. Trimming cost V 6 bases and J 12 bases, with 13 bases left between them. Germline CDR1 and CDR2: DFQATT and SNEGSKA (reference sequence). This CDR3 has 10 residues. The CDR3 here is CSAYPSLQYF. For the CDR3, the DNA is TGCAGTGCCTACCCGAGCCTCCAGTATTTT.

This clonotype was detected only a few times. This chain joins TRBV20-1 and TRBJ2-7; 8 positions agree with TRBD2. This CDR3 is 14 amino acids long. V shed 0 bases, J shed 3 bases, and the junction held 4 bases outside the gene matches. Germline-derived CDR1 and CDR2 are DFQATT and SNEGSKA (reference sequence). CDR3 nucleotide sequence: TGCAGTGCTAGAGATCTGCGGGAGGACTACGAGCAGTACTTC. Its translation is CSARDLREDYEQYF.